The present T cell receptor (beta chain) was sequenced within a study of blood T cell repertoires in COVID-19. Study summary: Material from acute and convalescent COVID-19 was sourced from the United States, Italy and Spain. The cDNA or gDNA used as material had been derived from T cells, B-cell-depleted T cells, or PBMCs.

Methods used by the authors: Nucleated cell counts were estimated from reference gene primer amplification. Some clones are missing from TCRdb's copy, which holds only in-frame ones; the method was immunoSEQ multiplex PCR. Clone size and V and J calls were adopted from that table, with D and trimming inferred from the DNA. The sample has 150,000 to 200,000 clones; under 85% are singletons. This clone was detected only a few times. The specimen was peripheral blood. The receptor was isolated from an elderly woman with acute or convalescent COVID-19.

CDR3 protein: CASSLSRGYNQPQHF. The DNA for the CDR3 is TGTGCCAGCAGTTTATCCAGGGGGTATAATCAGCCCCAGCATTTT. J is TRBJ1-5 and V is TRBV27; 7 bases are shared with TRBD1. V dropped 0 bases and J dropped 4; count of bases not matched to a gene: 3. The CDR3 contains 15 residues. Germline V gene sequence: CDR1 MNHEY, CDR2 SMNVEV (reference sequence).